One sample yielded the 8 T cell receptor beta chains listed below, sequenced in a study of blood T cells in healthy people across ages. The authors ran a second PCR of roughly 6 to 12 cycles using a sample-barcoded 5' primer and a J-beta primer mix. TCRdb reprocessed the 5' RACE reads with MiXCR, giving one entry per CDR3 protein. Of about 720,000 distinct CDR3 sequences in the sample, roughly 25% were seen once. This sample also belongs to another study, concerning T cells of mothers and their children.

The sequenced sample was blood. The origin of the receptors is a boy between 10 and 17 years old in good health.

The CDR3 region is CASSFLAGGLDTGELFF. CDR3 nucleotide sequence: TGTGCCAGCAGCTTTCTAGCGGGGGGGCTGGACACCGGGGAGCTGTTTTTT. V is TRBV7-3 and J is TRBJ2-2, with 12 nucleotides matching TRBD2. From germline, CDR1 is SGHTA and CDR2 FQGTGA. The CDR3 has 17 residues. The J segment lost 3 bases and the V segment lost 3 bases, leaving 5 bases of the junction unmatched.

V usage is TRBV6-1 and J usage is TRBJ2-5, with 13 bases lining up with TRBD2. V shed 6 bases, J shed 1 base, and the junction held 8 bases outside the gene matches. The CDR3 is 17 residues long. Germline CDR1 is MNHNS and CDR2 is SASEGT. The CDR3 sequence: CASRSGLAGDSQETQYF. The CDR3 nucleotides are TGTGCCAGCAGATCCGGACTAGCGGGAGACTCCCAAGAGACCCAGTACTTC.

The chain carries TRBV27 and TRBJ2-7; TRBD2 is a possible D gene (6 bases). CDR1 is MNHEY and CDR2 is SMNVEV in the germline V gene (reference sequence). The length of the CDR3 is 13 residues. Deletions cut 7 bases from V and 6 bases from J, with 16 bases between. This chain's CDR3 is CASTNREGGEQYF. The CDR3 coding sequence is TGTGCCAGCACCAACCGTGAGGGAGGCGAGCAGTACTTC.

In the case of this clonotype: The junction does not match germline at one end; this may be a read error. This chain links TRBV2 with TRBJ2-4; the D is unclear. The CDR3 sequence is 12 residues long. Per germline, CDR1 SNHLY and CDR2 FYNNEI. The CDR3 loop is CASREGSNIQYF. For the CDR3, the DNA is TGTGCCAGCAGGGAAGGTTCAAACATTCAGTACTTC.

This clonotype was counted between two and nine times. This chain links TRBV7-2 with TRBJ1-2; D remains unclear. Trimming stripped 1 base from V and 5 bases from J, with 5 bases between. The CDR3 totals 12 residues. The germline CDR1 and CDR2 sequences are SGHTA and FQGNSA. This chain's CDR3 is CASSLVPYGYTF. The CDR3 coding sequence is TGTGCCAGCAGCTTAGTTCCGTATGGCTACACCTTC.

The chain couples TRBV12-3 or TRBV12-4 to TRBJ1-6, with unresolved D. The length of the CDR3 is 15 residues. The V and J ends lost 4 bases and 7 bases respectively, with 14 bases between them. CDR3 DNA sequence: TGTGCCAGCAGTTCCAGATCCATCGGGAATTCACCCCTCCACTTT. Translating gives CASSSRSIGNSPLHF.

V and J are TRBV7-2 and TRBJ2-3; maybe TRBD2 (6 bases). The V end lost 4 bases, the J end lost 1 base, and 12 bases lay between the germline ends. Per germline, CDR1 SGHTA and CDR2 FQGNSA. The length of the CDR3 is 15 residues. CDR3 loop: CASSSGTAGTDTQYF. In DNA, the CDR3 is TGTGCCAGCAGCTCCGGGACTGCGGGCACAGATACGCAGTATTTT. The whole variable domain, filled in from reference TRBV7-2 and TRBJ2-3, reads GAGVSQSPSNKVTEKGKDVELRCDPISGHTALYWYRQSLGQGLEFLIYFQGNSAPDKSGLPSDRFSAERTGGSVSTLTIQRTQQEDSAVYLCASSSGTAGTDTQYFGPGTRLTVL.

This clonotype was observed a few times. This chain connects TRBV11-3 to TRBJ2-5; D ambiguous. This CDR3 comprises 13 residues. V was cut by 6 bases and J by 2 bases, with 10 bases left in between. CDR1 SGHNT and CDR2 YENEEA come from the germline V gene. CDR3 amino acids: CASSFRNQETQYF. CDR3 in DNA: TGTGCCAGCAGTTTCCGCAATCAAGAGACCCAGTACTTC. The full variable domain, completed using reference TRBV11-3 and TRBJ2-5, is EAGVVQSPRYKIIEKKQPVAFWCNPISGHNTLYWYLQNLGQGPELLIRYENEEAVDDSQLPKDRFSAERLKGVDSTLKIQPAELGDSAVYLCASSFRNQETQYFGPGTRLLVL.